This T cell receptor (beta chain) was captured by sequencing in a study of T cells after yellow fever vaccination. CDR1 and CDR2 from the germline V gene are SGHRS and YFSETQ. This CDR3 is 15 amino acids long. V lost 0 bases and J 4 bases, leaving 12 bases between the germline ends. TCRdb re-derived calls from the 5' RACE reads in MiXCR, one entry per CDR3 protein. The sample gives about 580,000 distinct CDR3 sequences, less than 20% of which show up once; around a sixth is in the top ten. This clonotype was counted many times. The target antigen is unknown. Study findings and constraints: Contamination of FACS-sorted repertoires by abundant clonotypes from the bulk population could occur. Post-booster reappearance was seen for most primary-vaccination clones (around 96% CD4, about 90% CD8). It was the secondary response that reached its peak faster, day 5 versus 15, but it was weaker. Clonotypes shared by both compartments, CD4 and CD8, made up a small share.

This chain joins TRBV5-1 and TRBJ2-3, with D perhaps given as TRBD1 or TRBD2 (5 bases each). The receptor's source is a man between 18 and 35 years old who received the YFV17D yellow fever vaccine. The material sequenced was PBMCs, taken more than 4 days after the first yellow fever vaccination. This CDR3 reads CASSLATGPADTQYF. DNA for the CDR3: TGCGCCAGCAGCTTGGCCACGGGGCCCGCAGATACGCAGTATTTT.